The 32 T cell receptor beta chains listed next were all sequenced from one sample in a study of blood T cell repertoires in COVID-19. Clones were read by immunoSEQ multiplex PCR, and TCRdb kept only the in-frame ones, dropping some. The sample contains some 200,000 clones, roughly four fifths of which appear only once. Sequencing was performed on peripheral blood. The receptor source for this set is a man aged 25 to 40 with active or convalescent COVID-19.

V is TRBV2 and J is TRBJ2-7, with D possibly TRBD1 on 6 matching bases. V lost 6 bases and J 3 bases, leaving 15 bases between the germline ends. The CDR3 has 14 amino acids. Germline V gene data show CDR1 as SNHLY and CDR2 as FYNNEI. The chain's CDR3 is CASRTRDNDYEQYF. The CDR3 coding sequence is TGTGCCAGCAGAACCCGGGACAACGACTACGAGCAGTACTTC.

The genes are TRBV5-1 and TRBJ2-5; 9 nucleotides align to TRBD1. The CDR3 has 15 residues. Germline V gene lookup returns CDR1 SGHRS and CDR2 YFSETQ. Trimming removed 0 bases from V and 2 bases from J; junction bases left unmatched: 2. The CDR3 nucleotides are TGCGCCAGCAGCTTGGGGGGGACAGGGCAAGAGACCCAGTACTTC. Its protein product is CASSLGGTGQETQYF.

The chain recombines TRBV2 with TRBJ1-1, with TRBD1 as a possible D gene (5 bases). V lost 4 bases and J 2 bases, leaving 11 bases between the germline ends. Germline CDR1 reads SNHLY; CDR2 reads FYNNEI. The CDR3 spans 14 residues. The CDR3 nucleotides read TGTGCCAGCAGTGCCGGGGGTAGTAACACTGAAGCTTTCTTT. Translation: CASSAGGSNTEAFF.

On this clone: In the same sample, other DNA sequences code for this CDR3. V is TRBV5-1 and J is TRBJ2-5; 8 bases agree with TRBD2. The V and J ends lost 2 bases and 2 bases, in that order; junction bases with no gene match: 2. The CDR3 length is 14 residues. CDR1 is SGHRS, CDR2 YFSETQ, per germline. CDR3 nucleotide sequence: TGCGCCAGCAGCTTCACTAGCGGACAAGAGACCCAGTACTTC. Amino acid sequence: CASSFTSGQETQYF.

The chain is built from TRBV7-2 and TRBJ1-2; 9 nucleotides align to TRBD1. Trimming removed 5 bases from V and 6 bases from J; junction bases left unmatched: 4. The CDR3 runs 13 residues. Germline lookup yields CDR1 SGHTA and CDR2 FQGNSA. This chain's CDR3 is CASSPRDRDGYTF. CDR3 DNA: TGTGCCAGCAGCCCCCGGGACAGGGATGGCTACACCTTC.

A few counts support this clone. The chain recombines TRBV7-2 with TRBJ2-2; a possible D gene is TRBD1 (6 bases). Germline V gene data show CDR1 as SGHTA and CDR2 as FQGNSA. Trimming took 5 bases from V and 5 from J, leaving 12 bases between them. This CDR3 has 14 residues. The CDR3 nucleotides are TGTGCCAGCAGCGTAGACAGGACGACCGGGGAGCTGTTTTTT. Its translation: CASSVDRTTGELFF.

The rearrangement links TRBV5-3 to TRBJ2-5; 13 positions agree with TRBD2. TRBV5-3 falls under the ORF class, with uncertain function. The CDR3 is 19 amino acids. V was clipped by 4 bases and J by 2 bases; unmatched bases: 14. CDR3 sequence (DNA): TGTGCCAGAAGCCCCTCCTTACTAGCGGGGGGGCGGGCTCAAGAGACCCAGTACTTC. Its translation: CARSPSLLAGGRAQETQYF.

The chain links TRBV11-3 to TRBJ2-1; 7 positions agree with TRBD2. Per germline, CDR1 SGHNT and CDR2 YENEEA. Germline trimming cut 5 bases from V and 6 bases from J; bases unmatched to any gene: 4. The CDR3 sequence is 13 residues long. The CDR3 DNA sequence: TGTGCCAGCAGCGCCTCTAGCGGCAATGAGCAGTTCTTC. This codes for CASSASSGNEQFF.

The chain links TRBV6-4 to TRBJ2-1; TRBD2 matches 7 bases. V lost 5 bases to trimming and J lost 7 bases; unmatched junction nucleotides: 5. CDR1 is MRHNA and CDR2 is SNTAGT in the germline V gene. CDR3 length: 13 residues. The DNA for the CDR3 is TGTGCCAGCAGTTGGATCGGGGGGAATGAGCAGTTCTTC. This codes for CASSWIGGNEQFF.

V gene TRBV24-1 combines with J gene TRBJ2-1, with TRBD2 identical over 12 bases. Germline assignment: CDR1 KGHDR and CDR2 SFDVKD. The CDR3 extends over 18 amino acids. The J segment lost 4 bases and the V segment lost 4 bases, leaving 10 bases of the junction unmatched. The CDR3 region has the DNA TGTGCCACCAGTGACCCGGCTAGCGGGAGGGGCGATTACAATGAGCAGTTCTTC. This sequence encodes CATSDPASGRGDYNEQFF.

V usage is TRBV6-5 and J usage is TRBJ2-7; possibly TRBD1 for D (6 bases). Germline CDR1 and CDR2: MNHEY and SVGAGI. The CDR3 totals 12 residues. V was trimmed by 6 bases and J by 3 bases, leaving 9 bases between them. CDR3 amino acids: CASRTGRYEQYF. Here the CDR3 DNA reads TGTGCCAGCAGGACAGGACGCTACGAGCAGTACTTC.

The chain carries TRBV19 and TRBJ1-2; 9 bases are a match to TRBD1. CDR3 length: 16 amino acids. Trimming at V came to 5 bases and at J to 3 bases, leaving 10 bases not matched to a gene. The V gene's germline CDR1 is LNHDA and CDR2 SQIVND (reference sequence). For the CDR3, the DNA is TGTGCCAGTAGTCCGACCGGACAGGGGAGGTACTATGGCTACACCTTC. Its translation is CASSPTGQGRYYGYTF.

The J gene is TRBJ1-5, the V gene TRBV30, with a weak D call TRBD1 (5 bases). Germline lookup yields CDR1 GTSNPN and CDR2 SVGIG (reference sequence). The CDR3 is made up of 16 amino acids. V was shortened by 5 bases and J by 4 bases, with 21 bases between the two germline ends. For the CDR3, the DNA is TGTGCCTGGGCGGGCGAGCGGGGCGACCGAAATCAGCCCCAGCATTTT. This encodes CAWAGERGDRNQPQHF. The full variable domain, rest sourced from reference TRBV30 and TRBJ1-5, is SQTIHQWPATLVQPVGSPLSLECTVEGTSNPNLYWYRQAAGRGLQLLFYSVGIGQISSEVPQNLSASRPQDRQFILSSKKLLLSDSGFYLCAWAGERGDRNQPQHFGDGTRLSIL.

V usage is TRBV7-6 and J usage is TRBJ2-7; weak D call: TRBD2 (5 bases). The V and J ends lost 2 bases and 6 bases respectively, with 17 bases between them. CDR3 length equals 15 residues. CDR1 is SGHVS, CDR2 FNYEAQ, per germline. CDR3 coding DNA: TGTGCCAGCAGCTTACACGGACTCCCTCGGAGCGAGCAGTACGTC. Amino acids: CASSLHGLPRSEQYV.

The chain carries TRBV7-8 and TRBJ2-3; D possibly corresponds to TRBD1 (5 bases). Germline loops: CDR1 SGHVS, CDR2 FQNEAQ. The CDR3 covers 15 residues. V was clipped by 1 base and J by 1 base, with 9 bases between them. CDR3 coding DNA: TGTGCCAGCAGCTTAGAGGGGTGGGGCACAGATACGCAGTATTTT. As protein: CASSLEGWGTDTQYF.

This clone was seen more than once but under ten times. CDR3 loop: CAWSVGTALANYGYTF. Here the CDR3 DNA reads TGTGCCTGGAGTGTCGGGACAGCTCTCGCGAACTATGGCTACACCTTC. The chain joins TRBV30 to TRBJ1-2; TRBD1 matches at 7 bases. CDR1 is GTSNPN, CDR2 SVGIG, per germline (reference sequence). This CDR3 has 16 residues. Trimming cost V 0 bases and J 2 bases; bases outside gene matches: 9.

This clone was observed a single time. V is TRBV7-3 and J is TRBJ1-6, with 8 positions matching TRBD1. Trimming cost V 2 bases and J 3 bases; bases outside gene matches: 0. This CDR3 has 15 residues. Germline V gene data show CDR1 as SGHTA and CDR2 as FQGTGA. The CDR3 DNA reads TGTGCCAGCAGCTTAGGACAGGGCTATAATTCACCCCTCCACTTT. This encodes CASSLGQGYNSPLHF.

The CDR3 nucleotides read TGTGCCAGCTCACCGGCGCGGGCCTCCTACGAGCAGTACTTC. This sequence encodes CASSPARASYEQYF. The chain combines TRBV18 with TRBJ2-7, with D possibly being TRBD2 (5 bases). Trimming pared 3 bases from V and 0 bases from J, leaving 9 bases between. The CDR3 has 14 residues. Per the germline V gene, CDR1 is KGHSH and CDR2 is LQKENI.

The chain recombines TRBV6-5 with TRBJ1-4; D gene uncertain. This CDR3 spans 15 amino acids. Trimming pared 6 bases from V and 3 bases from J, leaving 14 bases between. Per the germline V gene, CDR1 is MNHEY and CDR2 is SVGAGI. CDR3 residues: CASSPGVKSNEKLFF. As DNA, the CDR3 is TGTGCCAGCAGCCCCGGGGTCAAATCTAATGAAAAACTGTTTTTT.

This clone was found once. The chain uses TRBV18 and TRBJ2-7; 13 bases agree with TRBD2. This CDR3 spans 18 amino acids. Germline CDR1 KGHSH, CDR2 LQKENI. V gave up 4 bases and J gave up 4 bases; unmatched junction bases: 13. The CDR3 here is CASSLRTSGRALQYEQYF. Written as DNA, the CDR3 is TGTGCCAGCTCACTTCGGACTAGCGGGAGAGCCCTTCAATACGAGCAGTACTTC.

The rearrangement joins TRBV5-6 to TRBJ2-7; 8 bases match TRBD1. The CDR3 is 13 amino acids. The V gene's germline CDR1 is SGHDT and CDR2 YYEEEE. V lost 0 bases and J lost 6; bases outside the gene matches: 2. The CDR3 loop reads CASSLGTGREQYV. The CDR3 DNA sequence: TGTGCCAGCAGCTTGGGGACAGGGCGCGAGCAGTACGTC.

The chain carries TRBV9 and TRBJ1-2; TRBD1 matches 10 bases. Germline loops: CDR1 SGDLS, CDR2 YYNGEE. This CDR3 contains 17 residues. V trimming: 3 bases; J trimming: 1 base; junction bases outside the gene matches: 9. In DNA, the CDR3 is TGTGCCAGCAGCGCCCGGGACAGGGGACTAATTAACTATGGCTACACCTTC. It translates to CASSARDRGLINYGYTF.

The chain recombines TRBV12-3 or TRBV12-4 with TRBJ1-1, with D uncertain. Between the trimmed V and J ends, which lost 2 bases and 8 bases, there was a span of 12 bases. The CDR3 extends over 13 amino acids. The CDR3 DNA reads as TGTGCCAGCAGTTTACACGCCTACTGGGAAGCTTTCTTT. Residues: CASSLHAYWEAFF.

This chain uses TRBV2 with TRBJ2-1; 12 nucleotides agree with TRBD1. Germline V gives CDR1 SNHLY, CDR2 FYNNEI. V was pared by 9 bases and J by 4 bases, with 4 bases of the junction left unmatched. CDR3 length equals 14 residues. The DNA of the CDR3 is TGTGCCAGTAGGGACAGGGGGCAGTACAATGAGCAGTTCTTC. It encodes CASRDRGQYNEQFF.

This clone was counted only a few times. The chain combines TRBV13 with TRBJ1-2; tentative D call: TRBD1 (5 bases). The CDR3 has 16 residues. CDR1 PRHDT and CDR2 FYEKMQ come from the germline V gene (reference sequence). V lost 3 bases and J lost 0, with 14 bases in between. The CDR3 loop is CASSFGGAVANYGYTF. In DNA, the CDR3 is TGTGCCAGCAGCTTCGGCGGGGCAGTTGCTAACTATGGCTACACCTTC.

This clone was seen more than once but under ten times. The chain couples TRBV25-1 to TRBJ1-2, with a possible D match to TRBD1 (6 bases). The CDR3 extends over 13 amino acids. V was trimmed by 6 bases and J by 8 bases, leaving 16 bases between them. Germline V gene sequence: CDR1 MGHDK, CDR2 SYGVNS. CDR3 protein: CASSLIQGRGYTF. The DNA for the CDR3 is TGTGCCAGCAGCCTAATACAGGGTCGGGGCTACACCTTC.

The CDR3 DNA reads TGTGCCATCAGTGAGTCGGGACAGGGGACCGGGGAGCTGTTTTTT. As protein: CAISESGQGTGELFF. This chain uses TRBV10-3 with TRBJ2-2; 10 bases fit TRBD1. V was clipped by 0 bases and J by 5 bases; unmatched bases: 0. The CDR3 totals 15 residues. The germline V gene has CDR1 ENHRY and CDR2 SYGVKD.

The V and J genes are TRBV15 and TRBJ1-3, with TRBD1 matching 8 bases. This CDR3 is 16 amino acids long. V lost 2 bases to trimming and J lost 2 bases; unmatched junction nucleotides: 5. Germline CDR1 is LNHNV and CDR2 is YYDKDF (reference sequence). CDR3 sequence reads: CATSRRGTGAGNTIYF. CDR3 sequence (DNA): TGTGCCACCAGCAGACGTGGGACAGGCGCTGGAAACACCATATATTTT.

The V call is TRBV19, the J call TRBJ1-1; 8 nucleotides match TRBD1. This CDR3 has 15 residues. V gave up 3 bases and J gave up 1 base; unmatched junction bases: 4. Germline V gene lookup returns CDR1 LNHDA and CDR2 SQIVND (reference sequence). CDR3 protein: CASSIPDRANTEAFF. The CDR3 region has the DNA TGTGCCAGTAGTATCCCGGACAGGGCGAACACTGAAGCTTTCTTT.

J is TRBJ1-2 and V is TRBV11-2; D not resolved. The V end lost 5 bases, the J end lost 0 bases, and 7 bases lay between the germline ends. CDR3 length: 13 amino acids. Germline V gene sequence: CDR1 SGHAT, CDR2 FQNNGV. Here the CDR3 reads CASSLVANYGYTF. The CDR3 DNA reads as TGTGCCAGCAGCCTAGTCGCTAACTATGGCTACACCTTC.

This chain uses TRBV5-5 with TRBJ1-2, with 10 bases that match TRBD1. This CDR3 has 14 residues. The germline V gene has CDR1 SGHKS and CDR2 YYEKEE (reference sequence). V dropped 4 bases and J dropped 13; count of bases not matched to a gene: 13. The CDR3 reads CASSTPDRGRPSTF. The CDR3 DNA is TGTGCCAGCAGCACACCAGACAGGGGGCGGCCGAGCACCTTC.

CDR3 region: CASSQGQGQGYEQYF. The CDR3 DNA reads as TGTGCCAGCAGCCAAGGTCAAGGACAGGGCTACGAGCAGTACTTC. This sequence joins TRBV14 and TRBJ2-7; 8 bases line up with TRBD1. Per germline, CDR1 SGHDN and CDR2 FVKESK. This CDR3 is 15 amino acids long. V lost 1 base and J lost 3; bases outside the gene matches: 5. Full variable domain (remainder filled in from reference TRBV14 and TRBJ2-7): EAGVTQFPSHSVIEKGQTVTLRCDPISGHDNLYWYRRVMGKEIKFLLHFVKESKQDESGMPNNRFLAERTGGTYSTLKVQPAELEDSGVYFCASSQGQGQGYEQYFGPGTRLTVT.